The clone carrying this T cell receptor beta chain was seen at least ten times. Its antigen remains unidentified. Genomic DNA templated the TCR beta VDJ and CDR3 profiling. TCRdb itself ran the reads through MiXCR, one entry per CDR3 protein. The sample lists 300,000 or so distinct CDR3 sequences; roughly half were seen once. This CDR3 has 14 residues. In germline, CDR1 is DFQATT, CDR2 SNEGSKA (reference sequence). The V segment lost 4 bases and the J segment 7 bases; nucleotides outside the gene matches: 7. These data originate in a study of CD8+CD57+ T cells in acquired aplastic anemia. Findings and limits, study-wide: Patient and control CD8+ Simpson's diversity was not significantly different. Found in both controls and patients were around 29 CD8+ CDR3 sequences.

This chain uses TRBV20-1 with TRBJ1-5; 10 bases align to TRBD1. This sequence originates from a human donor with severe aplastic anemia or a healthy control (not recorded which). The specimen sequenced was sorted CD4+, CD8+, or CD8+CD57+ T cells (not recorded which) from PBMCs. The CDR3 DNA reads TGCAGTGCTATAGACAGGGGGCTAGGGCAGCCCCAGCATTTT. This codes for CSAIDRGLGQPQHF.